This T cell receptor beta chain derives from a study of beta chain features in type 1 diabetes. The study's findings and limits: When Type 1 diabetes patients were examined, their TCRB CDR3s proved moderately but significantly shorter in all four CD4+ subsets. Researchers could not determine here whether HLA type influences TCRB rearrangement.

This clone turned up a few times. Its antigen is as yet unknown. The isolated RNA, all of it, was reverse transcribed, so expressed TCRB transcripts were what got sequenced. Assay: immunoSEQ multiplex PCR; the TCRdb copy retains only in-frame clones and omits some. Among 250,000 to 300,000 clones listed, about 23% were seen once. The CDR3 extends over 13 amino acids. With 1 base removed from V and 4 bases from J, the gap between germline ends came to 6 bases. Germline V gene sequence: CDR1 SGDLS, CDR2 YYNGEE. The genes are TRBV9 and TRBJ1-3; no firm D call. The TCR originated in a woman in her twenties or thirties with type 1 diabetes. Source material: naive CD4+ T cells from blood. The CDR3 sequence is CASSVLSGNTIYF. The CDR3 nucleotides are TGTGCCAGCAGCGTATTATCGGGAAACACCATATATTTT.